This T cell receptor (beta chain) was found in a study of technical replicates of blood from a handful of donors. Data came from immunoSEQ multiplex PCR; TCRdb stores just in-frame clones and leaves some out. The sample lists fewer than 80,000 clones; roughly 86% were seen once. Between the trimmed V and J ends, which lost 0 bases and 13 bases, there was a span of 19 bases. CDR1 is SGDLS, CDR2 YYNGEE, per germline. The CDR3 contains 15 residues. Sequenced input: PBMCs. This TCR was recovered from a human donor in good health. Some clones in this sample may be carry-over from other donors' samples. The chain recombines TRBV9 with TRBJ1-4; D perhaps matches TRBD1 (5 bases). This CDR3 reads CASSVVGNLGARLFF. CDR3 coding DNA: TGTGCCAGCAGCGTAGTAGGTAATTTAGGGGCGAGACTGTTTTTT.